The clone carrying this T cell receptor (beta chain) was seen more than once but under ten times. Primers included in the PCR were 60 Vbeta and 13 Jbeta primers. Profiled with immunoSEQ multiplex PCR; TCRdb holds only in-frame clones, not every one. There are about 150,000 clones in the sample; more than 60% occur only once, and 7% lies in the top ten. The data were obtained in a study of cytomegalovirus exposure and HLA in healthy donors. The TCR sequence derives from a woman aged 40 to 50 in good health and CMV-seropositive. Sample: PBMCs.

The CDR3 DNA sequence: TGTGCCAGTAGTAACGGGGGTACGGCAACCTACGAGCAGTACTTC. Amino acids: CASSNGGTATYEQYF. This chain links TRBV19 with TRBJ2-7, with D perhaps TRBD2 (6 bases). Trimming cost V 4 bases and J 2 bases, with 15 bases left between them. Germline-derived CDR1 and CDR2 are LNHDA and SQIVND (reference sequence). The CDR3 totals 15 residues. Complete variable domain (other parts from reference TRBV19 and TRBJ2-7): DGGITQSPKYLFRKEGQNVTLSCEQNLNHDAMYWYRQDPGQGLRLIYYSQIVNDFQKGDIAEGYSVSREKKESFPLTVTSAQKNPTAFYLCASSNGGTATYEQYFGPGTRLTVT.